Listed here is a single TCR beta chain. Its antigen is unknown. The data were taken from a study of T cell repertoires in cytomegalovirus infection. Overall study: CMV epitopes, recently identified HLA-C-restricted and well-studied HLA-B-restricted, were used. Indications of both CMV infection and matching HLA type were provided by public TCR beta signatures.

CDR3 size: 15 residues. V was pared by 5 bases and J by 8 bases, with 9 bases of the junction left unmatched. CDR1 and CDR2 (germline): PRHDT, FYEKMQ (reference sequence). Study-wide findings and caveats: HLA-C-restricted CMV clonotypes gave the most frequent clonotype in two of eight donors. CMV carriers having the relevant HLA were flagged by cumulative public TCR beta family frequency.

TCRdb itself ran the reads through MiXCR, one entry per CDR3 protein. The sample holds roughly 220,000 distinct CDR3 sequences, roughly two fifths seen once. V and J are TRBV13 and TRBJ2-1; 10 nucleotides agree with TRBD1. The material sequenced was CD8+ T cells from cultured PBMCs, taken from culture after CMV antigen stimulation. This clonotype was sampled from a human donor in good health (CMV status not recorded). Some clones in this sample may be carry-over from other donors' samples. Here the CDR3 reads CASSQGTGEYDEQFF. Here the CDR3 DNA reads TGTGCCAGCAGCCAAGGGACAGGGGAGTACGATGAGCAGTTCTTC.